A selection of T cell receptor beta chains follows, all from one sample in a study of T cells in Graves' hyperthyroidism and ophthalmopathy. TCRdb independently ran MiXCR on the multiplex PCR reads; one entry per CDR3 protein. This table has about 500,000 distinct CDR3 sequences, 16% appearing once. Sequencing was done on a sample of blood. All receptors come from a woman aged 18-29 years with Graves' hyperthyroidism. Each CDR3 is given with its conserved first and last residue.

cdr3_length: 13
v_call: TRBV12-3/TRBV12-4
cdr3_aa: CASSPGFGSPLHF

cdr3_length: 14
v_call: TRBV6-1
cdr3_aa: CASSPGFWNTEAFF

cdr3_length: 15
v_call: TRBV18
cdr3_aa: CASSPNRISGETQYF

cdr3_length: 16
v_call: TRBV27
cdr3_aa: CASSTGLAAVSYEQYF

cdr3_length: 13
v_call: TRBV5-1
cdr3_aa: CASSSQTVDEAFF

cdr3_length: 14
v_call: TRBV12-3/TRBV12-4
cdr3_aa: CSTVRLAGPDTQYF

cdr3_length: 15
v_call: TRBV2
cdr3_aa: CASSRAGTGTQPQHF

cdr3_length: 17
v_call: TRBV18
cdr3_aa: CASSPEGGGGYDQPQHF

cdr3_length: 14
v_call: TRBV9
cdr3_aa: CASRGQGGYNEQFF

cdr3_length: 15
v_call: TRBV4-1
cdr3_aa: CASSQGGTATYEQYF

cdr3_length: 13
v_call: TRBV11-2
cdr3_aa: CASSLGRENEQFF

cdr3_length: 14
v_call: TRBV27
cdr3_aa: CASSLRGDGYGYTF

cdr3_length: 15
v_call: TRBV7-2
cdr3_aa: CASDDKGLATNIQYF

cdr3_length: 14
v_call: TRBV11-1
cdr3_aa: CASSLAPTAYEQYF

cdr3_length: 13
v_call: TRBV20-1
cdr3_aa: CSAAIGQWEKLFF

cdr3_length: 11
v_call: TRBV6-2/TRBV6-3
cdr3_aa: CASCRAGEQFF

cdr3_length: 19
v_call: TRBV20-1
cdr3_aa: CSAIRGAGSGGARYNEQFF

cdr3_length: 14
v_call: TRBV28
cdr3_aa: CASSLTSGRVEQYF

cdr3_length: 15
v_call: TRBV20-1
cdr3_aa: CSARDPTGRRQPQHF

cdr3_length: 16
v_call: TRBV20-1
cdr3_aa: CSAAIDRGQRDYGYTF

cdr3_length: 15
v_call: TRBV6-1
cdr3_aa: CASSRNRGPYNEQFF

cdr3_length: 14
v_call: TRBV30
cdr3_aa: CAWSVLEGYGEQYF

cdr3_length: 15
v_call: TRBV24-1
cdr3_aa: CATSGPGHVYNEQFF

cdr3_length: 17
v_call: TRBV6-1
cdr3_aa: CASSDRGPDGGNTEAFF

cdr3_length: 15
v_call: TRBV28
cdr3_aa: CASRTGETGDQPQHF

cdr3_length: 14
v_call: TRBV7-9
cdr3_aa: CASSLDVRIYEQYF

cdr3_length: 15
v_call: TRBV2
cdr3_aa: CASSDTGGSTGELFF

cdr3_length: 15
v_call: TRBV7-3
cdr3_aa: CASSPTGTGINEQFF

cdr3_length: 16
v_call: TRBV6-2/TRBV6-3
cdr3_aa: CASSPHGVGGNQPQHF

cdr3_length: 15
v_call: TRBV12-3/TRBV12-4
cdr3_aa: CASSPDSQLRYEQYF

cdr3_length: 18
v_call: TRBV6-1
cdr3_aa: CASSATRDRGRIVAEAFF

cdr3_length: 15
v_call: TRBV5-8
cdr3_aa: CASSARGSPYNEQFF

cdr3_length: 16
v_call: TRBV30
cdr3_aa: CAWSRASGRASYEQFF

cdr3_length: 15
v_call: TRBV28
cdr3_aa: CASRQRGGPNNEQFF

cdr3_length: 14
v_call: TRBV7-2
cdr3_aa: CASSLALLANEQYF

cdr3_length: 12
v_call: TRBV12-3/TRBV12-4
cdr3_aa: CASSYPGTPLHF